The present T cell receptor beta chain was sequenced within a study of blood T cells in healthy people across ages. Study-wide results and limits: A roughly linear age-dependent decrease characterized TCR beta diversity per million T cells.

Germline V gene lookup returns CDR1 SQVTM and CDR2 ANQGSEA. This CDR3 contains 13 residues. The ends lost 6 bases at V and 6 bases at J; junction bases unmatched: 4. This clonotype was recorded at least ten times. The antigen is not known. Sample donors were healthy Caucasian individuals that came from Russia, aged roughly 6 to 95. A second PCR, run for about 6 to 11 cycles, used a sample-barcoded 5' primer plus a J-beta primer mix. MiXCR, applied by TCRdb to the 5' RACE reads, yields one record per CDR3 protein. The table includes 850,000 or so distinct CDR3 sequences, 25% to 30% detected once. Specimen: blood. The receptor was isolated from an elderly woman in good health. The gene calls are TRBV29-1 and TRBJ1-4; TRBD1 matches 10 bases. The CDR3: CSVRQGADEKLFF. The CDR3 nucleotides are TGCAGCGTGCGACAGGGGGCGGATGAAAAACTGTTTTTT.